This T cell receptor beta chain emerged from a study of blood T cell repertoires in COVID-19. Overall study context: Acute-phase and convalescent COVID-19 samples originated in the United States, Italy and Spain. In each case, the material was cDNA or gDNA derived from T cells, B-cell-depleted T cells, or PBMCs.

Enrolment of Seattle patients took place during active infection, and they were followed longitudinally. Germline V gene sequence: CDR1 SNHLY, CDR2 FYNNEI. The V segment lost 3 bases and the J segment 6 bases; nucleotides outside the gene matches: 2. This CDR3 contains 15 residues. In the original workflow: Amplification with reference gene primers provided the estimates of nucleated cell counts. Data came from immunoSEQ multiplex PCR; TCRdb stores just in-frame clones and leaves some out. V, J and clone size are taken as reported in that table, and D and trimming were inferred from the DNA itself. The repertoire includes 55,000 to 70,000 clones, approximately 90% of them detected once, and 22% sits in the top ten.

This clonotype was sampled from a woman of 80 years or more with COVID-19, enrolled during active disease. Material for sequencing was peripheral blood. The chain links TRBV2 to TRBJ1-4, with 12 bases identical to TRBD1. This chain's CDR3 is CASSEGQGAYEKLFF. CDR3 nucleotide sequence: TGTGCCAGCAGTGAGGGACAGGGGGCTTATGAAAAACTGTTTTTT.